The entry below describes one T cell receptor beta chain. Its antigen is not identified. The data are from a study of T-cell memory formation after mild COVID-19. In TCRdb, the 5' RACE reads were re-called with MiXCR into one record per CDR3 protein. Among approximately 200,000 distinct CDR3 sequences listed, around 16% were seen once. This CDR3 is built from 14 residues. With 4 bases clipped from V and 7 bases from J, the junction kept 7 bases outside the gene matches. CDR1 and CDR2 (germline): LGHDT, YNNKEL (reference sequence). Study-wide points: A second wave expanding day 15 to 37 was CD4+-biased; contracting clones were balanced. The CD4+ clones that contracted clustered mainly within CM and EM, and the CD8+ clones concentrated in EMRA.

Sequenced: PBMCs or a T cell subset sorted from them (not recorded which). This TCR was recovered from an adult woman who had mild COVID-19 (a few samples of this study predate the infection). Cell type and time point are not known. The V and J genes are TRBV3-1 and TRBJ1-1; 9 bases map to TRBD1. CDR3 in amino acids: CASSPLDRGFEAFF. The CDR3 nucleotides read TGTGCCAGCAGCCCTCTGGACAGGGGCTTTGAAGCTTTCTTT.